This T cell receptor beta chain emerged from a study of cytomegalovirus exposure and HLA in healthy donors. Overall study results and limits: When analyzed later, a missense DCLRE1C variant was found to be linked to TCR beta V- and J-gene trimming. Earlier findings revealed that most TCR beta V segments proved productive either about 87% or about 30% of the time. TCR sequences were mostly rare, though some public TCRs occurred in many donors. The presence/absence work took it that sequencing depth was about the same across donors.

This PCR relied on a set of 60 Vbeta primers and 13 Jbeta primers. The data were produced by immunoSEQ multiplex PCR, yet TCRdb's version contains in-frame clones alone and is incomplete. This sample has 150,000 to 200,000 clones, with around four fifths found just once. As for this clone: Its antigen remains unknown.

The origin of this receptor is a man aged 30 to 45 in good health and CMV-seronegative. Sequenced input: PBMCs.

The CDR3 sequence: CASSQQPTSGRNTGELFF. CDR3 nucleotide sequence: TGCGCCAGCAGCCAACAGCCTACTAGCGGGAGGAACACCGGGGAGCTGTTTTTT. The chain joins TRBV4-3 to TRBJ2-2; 11 positions match TRBD2. V lost 2 bases to trimming and J lost 1 base; unmatched junction nucleotides: 6. The CDR3 totals 18 residues. Germline lookup yields CDR1 LGHNA and CDR2 YSLEER.